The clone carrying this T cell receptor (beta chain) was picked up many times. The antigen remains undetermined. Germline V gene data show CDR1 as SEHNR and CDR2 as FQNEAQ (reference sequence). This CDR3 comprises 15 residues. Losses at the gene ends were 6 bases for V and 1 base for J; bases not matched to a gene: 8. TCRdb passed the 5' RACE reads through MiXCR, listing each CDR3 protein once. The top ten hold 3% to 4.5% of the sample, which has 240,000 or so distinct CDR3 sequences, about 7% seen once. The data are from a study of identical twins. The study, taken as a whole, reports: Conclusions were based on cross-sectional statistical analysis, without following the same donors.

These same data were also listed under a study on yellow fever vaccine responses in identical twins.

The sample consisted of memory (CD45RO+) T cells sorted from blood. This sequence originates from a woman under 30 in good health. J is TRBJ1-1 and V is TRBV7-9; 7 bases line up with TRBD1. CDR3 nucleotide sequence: TGTGCCAGCAGACTAGCGACAGGGTGGAACACTGAAGCTTTCTTT. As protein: CASRLATGWNTEAFF.